Listed here are 22 T cell receptor beta chains from one sample, sequenced in a study of T cells in narcolepsy. The assay was immunoSEQ multiplex PCR, and TCRdb's table has in-frame clones only and misses some. Of 25,000 to 35,000 clones in the sample, about four fifths were seen once. The sample was CD45RA- memory CD4+ T cells from PBMCs. The receptor source for this set is a human donor with narcolepsy.

The chain carries TRBV28 and TRBJ1-2, with unresolved D. V dropped 4 bases and J dropped 9 bases, with 9 bases sitting between them. The germline V gene has CDR1 MDHEN and CDR2 SYDVKM. The CDR3 sequence is 11 residues long. CDR3 in amino acids: CASSSKESYTF. The CDR3 DNA is TGTGCCAGCAGTTCAAAGGAGAGCTACACCTTC.

The chain is built from TRBV7-9 and TRBJ2-2; 8 nucleotides match TRBD1. Unmatched junction bases numbered 8, after V lost 0 bases and J lost 5 bases. This CDR3 region has 17 residues. Germline V gene data show CDR1 as SEHNR and CDR2 as FQNEAQ (reference sequence). For the CDR3, the DNA is TGTGCCAGCAGCTTAGCGCTGACAGGGGATGAGACCGGGGAGCTGTTTTTT. It is translated as CASSLALTGDETGELFF.

The chain has TRBV6-1 and TRBJ1-5, with D perhaps matching TRBD1 (6 bases). The V gene lost 6 bases and the J gene lost 3 bases, with 15 bases spanning the gap. CDR1 is MNHNS and CDR2 is SASEGT in the germline V gene. This CDR3 has 15 residues. The CDR3 region is CASSVDRNLNQPQHF. CDR3 bases: TGTGCCAGCAGCGTTGACAGGAATCTCAATCAGCCCCAGCATTTT.

The rearrangement uses TRBV29-1 and TRBJ2-5; 11 bases fit TRBD2. The germline V gene encodes CDR1 SQVTM and CDR2 ANQGSEA. The CDR3 loop spans 21 amino acids. V shed 0 bases, J shed 5 bases, and the junction held 23 bases outside the gene matches. CDR3 nucleotide sequence: TGCAGCGTTGAAGATCGGCGGTTCGGTAGCGGGGGGGCCGAACGTTGGGAGACCCAGTACTTC. This gives the protein CSVEDRRFGSGGAERWETQYF. The full variable domain, completed using reference TRBV29-1 and TRBJ2-5, is SAVISQKPSRDICQRGTSLTIQCQVDSQVTMMFWYRQQPGQSLTLIATANQGSEATYESGFVIDKFPISRPNLTFSTLTVSNMSPEDSSIYLCSVEDRRFGSGGAERWETQYFGPGTRLLVL.

This clone was detected only a few times. The chain joins TRBV28 to TRBJ1-6; D unresolved. Germline V gene data show CDR1 as MDHEN and CDR2 as SYDVKM. This CDR3 spans 15 amino acids. The ends were cut back, 9 bases at V and 0 bases at J, with 12 bases in the middle. CDR3: CASRTPSSYNSPLHF. CDR3 DNA: TGTGCCAGTCGCACCCCAAGCTCCTATAATTCACCCCTCCACTTT.

Worth noting for this clone: Germline is not matched at one junction end, which may reflect a read error. The chain employs TRBV19 and TRBJ2-7; 8 positions match TRBD1. Germline-derived CDR1 and CDR2 are LNHDA and SQIVND (reference sequence). The CDR3 is 15 residues long. The CDR3 is CASSIDGTGSSEQYF. The CDR3 bases are TGTGCCAGTAGTATAGATGGGACAGGCTCCTCCGAGCAGTACTTC.

This clone showed up just a few times. The chain combines TRBV19 with TRBJ2-7; 8 bases line up with TRBD1. V was pared by 5 bases and J by 3 bases, with 6 bases of the junction left unmatched. Germline lookup yields CDR1 LNHDA and CDR2 SQIVND (reference sequence). The CDR3 runs 14 residues. The CDR3 nucleotides read TGTGCCAGTAGTGCCGACAGGGGTGGCTACGAGCAGTACTTC. Its translation: CASSADRGGYEQYF.

V gene TRBV7-6 combines with J gene TRBJ2-7, with 8 bases that match TRBD2. CDR1 SGHVS and CDR2 FNYEAQ come from the germline V gene. This CDR3 comprises 14 residues. Trimming took 4 bases from V and 0 from J; bases not matched to a gene: 2. The CDR3 here is CASSSTSDSYEQYF. The CDR3 bases are TGTGCCAGCAGCTCGACTAGCGACTCCTACGAGCAGTACTTC.

This sequence joins TRBV28 and TRBJ1-1; D not certain. This CDR3 contains 11 residues. Germline V gives CDR1 MDHEN, CDR2 SYDVKM. Trimming removed 3 bases at V and 5 bases at J, with 4 bases between. CDR3 nucleotide sequence: TGTGCCAGCAGTTTTCGTACTGAAGCTTTCTTT. Encoded protein: CASSFRTEAFF.

The table lists this clone with a few counts. In the same sample, other DNA sequences code for this CDR3. This chain uses TRBV7-9 with TRBJ1-3; no firm D call. V lost 1 base and J 2 bases, leaving 6 bases between the germline ends. There are 14 residues in the CDR3. The germline CDR1 and CDR2 sequences are SEHNR and FQNEAQ (reference sequence). CDR3 nucleotides: TGTGCCAGCAGCTTAGGGGGAACTGGAAACACCATATATTTT. This encodes CASSLGGTGNTIYF.

V is TRBV19 and J is TRBJ2-2; TRBD1 is a possible D gene (6 bases). CDR3 length: 12 amino acids. Germline V gene data show CDR1 as LNHDA and CDR2 as SQIVND (reference sequence). V was shortened by 11 bases and J by 7 bases, with 14 bases between the two germline ends. CDR3 sequence (DNA): TGTGCCTCGACAGGTTTTGGCGGGGAGCTGTTTTTT. Protein sequence: CASTGFGGELFF.

This clone has just one count. This chain links TRBV6-1 with TRBJ2-4; D unresolved. The germline V gene has CDR1 MNHNS and CDR2 SASEGT. CDR3 size: 17 residues. With 1 base removed from V and 1 base from J, the gap between germline ends came to 14 bases. The CDR3 here is CASSEDLRVVAKNIQYF. The CDR3 DNA sequence: TGTGCCAGCAGTGAAGATCTTCGGGTCGTGGCCAAAAACATTCAGTACTTC.

The rearrangement uses TRBV29-1 and TRBJ1-1, with D uncertain. V lost 3 bases and J lost 7, with 12 bases in between. Germline CDR1 and CDR2: SQVTM and ANQGSEA. The CDR3 length is 12 residues. The DNA for the CDR3 is TGCAGCGTTGATAGTGTCGCGGGTGAAGCTTTCTTT. Residues: CSVDSVAGEAFF.

The chain combines TRBV19 with TRBJ1-5, with D possibly being TRBD1 (6 bases). Germline CDR1 is LNHDA and CDR2 is SQIVND (reference sequence). The ends were cut back, 6 bases at V and 4 bases at J, with 16 bases in the middle. The CDR3 is 15 residues long. This CDR3 reads CASRTPGHKNQPQHF. The CDR3 DNA sequence: TGTGCCAGTAGAACACCGGGACACAAGAATCAGCCCCAGCATTTT.

The CDR3: CASSLVQVNSYEQYF. CDR3 nucleotides: TGTGCCAGCAGCTTAGTTCAGGTGAACTCCTACGAGCAGTACTTC. The rearrangement uses TRBV7-9 and TRBJ2-7; no clear D gene. Germline CDR1 reads SEHNR; CDR2 reads FQNEAQ (reference sequence). V lost 1 base to trimming and J lost 0 bases, with 10 bases between them. The CDR3 totals 15 residues.

This chain links TRBV5-4 with TRBJ1-4; perhaps TRBD1 as D (5 bases). Germline CDR1 is SGHNT and CDR2 is YYREEE (reference sequence). The CDR3 has 16 residues. Deletions cut 4 bases from V and 4 bases from J, with 17 bases between. CDR3 sequence reads: CASSADPLRGNEKLFF. The CDR3 coding sequence is TGTGCCAGCAGCGCGGATCCTCTTAGGGGTAATGAAAAACTGTTTTTT.

The chain combines TRBV30 with TRBJ2-3; 14 bases align to TRBD2. The CDR3 is 16 amino acids. CDR1 is GTSNPN, CDR2 SVGIG, per germline (reference sequence). Unmatched junction bases numbered 7, after V lost 5 bases and J lost 3 bases. The CDR3 DNA reads TGTGCCTGGGAACCGGGACTAGCGGGAGTTACAGATACGCAGTATTTT. Translating it yields CAWEPGLAGVTDTQYF.

To note about this clone: This same CDR3 is encoded by further DNA sequences in the sample. The J gene is TRBJ2-3, the V gene TRBV5-1, with unresolved D. CDR1 SGHRS and CDR2 YFSETQ come from the germline V gene. Trimming removed 4 bases at V and 4 bases at J, with 10 bases between. The CDR3 sequence is 13 residues long. The CDR3 sequence: CASSLGGADTQYF. The CDR3 DNA sequence: TGCGCCAGCAGCCTGGGCGGTGCAGATACGCAGTATTTT.

This chain joins TRBV11-2 and TRBJ2-5; TRBD2 matches at 7 bases. This CDR3 region has 14 residues. The V and J ends lost 4 bases and 4 bases, in that order; junction bases with no gene match: 6. Germline V lookup: CDR1 SGHAT, CDR2 FQNNGV. CDR3 amino acids: CASSWGRDLETQYF. CDR3 coding DNA: TGTGCCAGCAGCTGGGGGAGGGATCTAGAGACCCAGTACTTC.

The V gene is TRBV2, the J gene TRBJ1-1; TRBD1 aligns across 7 bases. Trimming cost V 0 bases and J 6 bases; bases outside gene matches: 7. The CDR3 sequence is 15 residues long. The germline CDR1 and CDR2 sequences are SNHLY and FYNNEI. Written as DNA, the CDR3 is TGTGCCAGCAGTGAAGCTGGGGGCAGGGGGGCTGAAGCTTTCTTT. This codes for CASSEAGGRGAEAFF.

This clone showed up just once. The chain is built from TRBV10-2 and TRBJ1-5; D gene uncertain. This CDR3 contains 12 residues. V was clipped by 8 bases and J by 7 bases, with 12 bases between them. The germline CDR1 and CDR2 sequences are WSHSY and SAAADI. The CDR3 sequence: CASGGVRQPQHF. The CDR3 DNA reads TGCGCCAGCGGTGGGGTGCGCCAGCCCCAGCATTTT.

There are a few counts of this clone. The chain recombines TRBV30 with TRBJ2-7, with TRBD2 matching over 10 bases. V lost 2 bases, J lost 3 bases, and 7 bases stayed unmatched. The CDR3 length is 15 residues. Germline-derived CDR1 and CDR2 are GTSNPN and SVGIG (reference sequence). CDR3 amino acids: CAWSPPGLARYEQYF. CDR3 DNA: TGTGCCTGGAGTCCACCGGGACTAGCGCGCTACGAGCAGTACTTC.